These T cell receptor beta chains were read from a single sample in a study of CD8 T cells in Susac syndrome. TCRdb re-analysed the immunoSEQ multiplex PCR reads in MiXCR, keeping a single row per CDR3 protein. The sample has 200,000 to 250,000 distinct CDR3 sequences, about 96% seen once. The sequenced material came from CD4+ T cells from PBMCs. The origin of the receptors is a human donor with multiple sclerosis. CDR3s include the opening cysteine and the closing phenylalanine or tryptophan. The order of the fields is D gene, V gene, J gene, clone size, CDR3 DNA, CDR3 protein. D genes are given only for firm matches. Rows may omit the clone size; those that give it use once, few, many or a size class.

D: -
V: TRBV20-1
J: TRBJ1-1
size: -
DNA: TGCAGTGCTAAGGTACCGGGGATGAACACTGAAGCTTTCTTT
CDR3: CSAKVPGMNTEAFF

D: -
V: TRBV30
J: TRBJ2-5
size: once
DNA: TGTGCCTGGAGTGTTGACGGGGCCCAGCGAGAGACCCAGTACTTC
CDR3: CAWSVDGAQRETQYF

D: TRBD2
V: TRBV6-1
J: TRBJ2-5
size: -
DNA: TGTGCCAGCATAGCGGCGACTAGCGGGGATCGGGAAGAGACCCAGTACTTC
CDR3: CASIAATSGDREETQYF

D: TRBD1
V: TRBV20-1
J: TRBJ1-6
size: -
DNA: TGCAGTGCTAGAGGTGGGACAGTCTATAATTCACCCCTCCACTTT
CDR3: CSARGGTVYNSPLHF

D: -
V: TRBV2
J: TRBJ2-5
size: -
DNA: TGTGCCAGCAGTGAAGGTTTTAGCGTAGAGACCCAGTACTTC
CDR3: CASSEGFSVETQYF

D: TRBD2
V: TRBV7-9
J: TRBJ2-7
size: -
DNA: TGTGCCAGCAGCTGGTCTAGGGGAGGGCTCGTTTTGCAGTACTTC
CDR3: CASSWSRGGLVLQYF

D: -
V: TRBV12-3/TRBV12-4
J: TRBJ2-3
size: few
DNA: TGTGCCAGCAGTCGACGGAGCACAGATACGCAGTATTTT
CDR3: CASSRRSTDTQYF

D: -
V: TRBV10-2
J: TRBJ2-1
size: -
DNA: TGCGCCAGCCAATCCGATTTACTCCGCAATGAGCAGTTCTTC
CDR3: CASQSDLLRNEQFF

D: -
V: TRBV3-1
J: TRBJ1-2
size: -
DNA: TGTGCCAGCAACCCTCCAGGGACCAACTATGGCTACACCTTC
CDR3: CASNPPGTNYGYTF

D: TRBD1
V: TRBV2
J: TRBJ2-5
size: -
DNA: TGTGCCAGCAGCCAGACAGGGATTGTGGAGACCCAGTACTTC
CDR3: CASSQTGIVETQYF

D: TRBD1
V: TRBV20-1
J: TRBJ1-4
size: -
DNA: TGCAGTGCTAGAGATAAGTGGGACAGAATAAATGGTAATGAAAAACTGTTTTTT
CDR3: CSARDKWDRINGNEKLFF

D: -
V: TRBV20-1
J: TRBJ1-2
size: -
DNA: TGCAGTGCTAGAATGCAGAACTATGGCTACACCTTC
CDR3: CSARMQNYGYTF

D: TRBD1
V: TRBV5-1
J: TRBJ1-2
size: -
DNA: TGCGCCAGCAGCCAAGGGACAGGTGGGCCCCACAACTATGGCTACACCTTC
CDR3: CASSQGTGGPHNYGYTF

D: -
V: TRBV29-1
J: TRBJ2-7
size: -
DNA: TGCAGCGTTGCAGTGAGCTTAGCGGTCCGCGAGCAGTACTTC
CDR3: CSVAVSLAVREQYF

D: TRBD2
V: TRBV20-1
J: TRBJ2-1
size: -
DNA: TGCAGTGCCTACTTAGCGGGACGGGAGCAGTTCTTC
CDR3: CSAYLAGREQFF

D: -
V: TRBV4-1
J: TRBJ2-1
size: -
DNA: TGCGCCAGCAGCCAAGATCCCACTAGAGCGGACCGATACAATGAGCAGTTCTTC
CDR3: CASSQDPTRADRYNEQFF

D: TRBD1
V: TRBV6-1
J: TRBJ1-6
size: -
DNA: TGTGCCAGCAGTGAAACAGGGGCCGCACCCCTCCACTTT
CDR3: CASSETGAAPLHF

D: -
V: TRBV7-9
J: TRBJ2-7
size: -
DNA: TGTGCCACCGTCCGGGACGTTTTTTCCGAGCAGTACTTC
CDR3: CATVRDVFSEQYF

D: TRBD2
V: TRBV7-9
J: TRBJ2-3
size: -
DNA: TGTGCCAGCAGCTTTCAAGCGGGAGGCAACACAGATACGCAGTATTTT
CDR3: CASSFQAGGNTDTQYF

D: TRBD1
V: TRBV24-1
J: TRBJ2-2
size: -
DNA: TGTGCCACCAGTGACCCCGGGACAGGGGGCGGGGAGCTGTTTTTT
CDR3: CATSDPGTGGGELFF

D: -
V: TRBV27
J: TRBJ2-1
size: -
DNA: TGTGCCAGCAGTTTCGAACAGGCTCACAATGAGCAGTTCTTC
CDR3: CASSFEQAHNEQFF

D: -
V: TRBV28
J: TRBJ1-2
size: -
DNA: TGTGCCAGCGCCGGGACGGGCGTACTCTATGGCTACACCTTC
CDR3: CASAGTGVLYGYTF